Shown below are 14 T cell receptor beta chains from a single sample sequenced in a study of blood T cell repertoires in COVID-19. Method: immunoSEQ multiplex PCR; TCRdb's copy keeps in-frame clones and lacks some. Of 350,000 or so clones listed, roughly nine tenths were seen once; the top ten hold under 5%. Sequencing used peripheral blood. All receptors come from a woman aged 55-70 years with COVID-19, enrolled during active disease.

The V call is TRBV5-1, the J call TRBJ1-1; D remains unclear. The ends were cut back, 9 bases at V and 5 bases at J, with 11 bases in the middle. CDR3 length: 11 residues. Germline V CDR1 and CDR2: SGHRS, YFSETQ. The CDR3 DNA follows: TGCGCCACATCCAGAGGGACTGAAGCTTTCTTT. Translating it yields CATSRGTEAFF. The complete variable domain, with remaining parts taken from reference TRBV5-1 and TRBJ1-1, reads KAGVTQTPRYLIKTRGQQVTLSCSPISGHRSVSWYQQTPGQGLQFLFEYFSETQRNKGNFPGRFSGRQFSNSRSEMNVSTLELGDSALYLCATSRGTEAFFGQGTRLTVV.

The chain is built from TRBV3-1 (or the pseudogene TRBV3-2) and TRBJ1-1; possibly TRBD1 for D (5 bases). V was trimmed by 3 bases and J by 5 bases, leaving 13 bases between them. This CDR3 contains 14 residues. Germline V gene data show CDR1 as LGHDT and CDR2 as YNNKEL (reference sequence). CDR3 DNA: TGTGCCAGCAGCCATCTCGGGGGGGAAACTGAAGCTTTCTTT. Residues: CASSHLGGETEAFF.

The chain employs TRBV2 and TRBJ1-2; D might be TRBD1 (5 bases). V lost 3 bases to trimming and J lost 1 base, with 6 bases between them. Germline-derived CDR1 and CDR2 are SNHLY and FYNNEI. This CDR3 has 13 residues. This chain's CDR3 is CASSDQGNYGYTF. DNA for the CDR3: TGTGCCAGCAGTGACCAGGGTAACTATGGCTACACCTTC. Combining the CDR3 with reference TRBV2 and TRBJ1-2 gives the whole variable domain EPEVTQTPSHQVTQMGQEVILRCVPISNHLYFYWYRQILGQKVEFLVSFYNNEISEKSEIFDDQFSVERPDGSNFTLKIRSTKLEDSAMYFCASSDQGNYGYTFGSGTRLTVV.

This clone was counted many times. This sequence joins TRBV14 and TRBJ2-7; tentative D call: TRBD1 (6 bases). Trimming left V 2 bases short and J 3 bases short, with 17 bases between. Per the germline V gene, CDR1 is SGHDN and CDR2 is FVKESK. The CDR3 contains 16 residues. CDR3: CASSQPRGNINYEQYF. In nucleotides, the CDR3 is TGTGCCAGCAGCCAACCAAGGGGGAACATAAACTACGAGCAGTACTTC.

The chain joins TRBV6-5 to TRBJ1-5; 8 bases align to TRBD1. The trim removed 6 bases at V and 2 bases at J, leaving 6 bases unmatched. This CDR3 is built from 15 residues. The germline V gene encodes CDR1 MNHEY and CDR2 SVGAGI. The chain's CDR3 is CASSSRGQGNQPQHF. For the CDR3, the DNA is TGTGCCAGCAGCTCCAGGGGGCAAGGCAATCAGCCCCAGCATTTT.

CDR3 region: CASSAQRVSGANVLTF. The DNA of the CDR3 is TGTGCCAGCAGTGCCCAGAGGGTCTCTGGGGCCAACGTCCTGACTTTC. The genes are TRBV6-1 and TRBJ2-6; tentative D call: TRBD2 (5 bases). Trimming removed 4 bases from V and 0 bases from J, with 10 bases in between. The V gene's germline CDR1 is MNHNS and CDR2 SASEGT. This CDR3 is built from 16 residues.

In DNA, the CDR3 is TGTGCCAGCAGTTTACAGGGGTTCGGCTCTGGAAACACCATATATTTT. Residues: CASSLQGFGSGNTIYF. The chain is built from TRBV27 and TRBJ1-3; weak D call: TRBD1 (6 bases). Germline CDR1 MNHEY, CDR2 SMNVEV (reference sequence). With 2 bases removed from V and 0 bases from J, the gap between germline ends came to 11 bases. The CDR3 is made up of 16 amino acids.

This chain joins TRBV9 and TRBJ2-6, with D maybe TRBD1 (6 bases). Germline V gene sequence: CDR1 SGDLS, CDR2 YYNGEE. The CDR3 has 17 amino acids. Trimming took off 1 base at V and 4 bases at J, with 15 bases between the two ends. The CDR3 DNA reads TGTGCCAGCAGCGTAAACGCTGGGGGCCGGGGGGCCAACGTCCTGACTTTC. Translated, it gives CASSVNAGGRGANVLTF.

V gene TRBV9 combines with J gene TRBJ1-2, with 11 nucleotides matching TRBD1. Per germline, CDR1 SGDLS and CDR2 YYNGEE. V shed 3 bases and J 0 bases; nucleotides not matched to a gene: 7. The CDR3 runs 17 residues. The CDR3 sequence: CASSASGTGGANYGYTF. CDR3 DNA sequence: TGTGCCAGCAGCGCCTCCGGGACAGGGGGTGCTAACTATGGCTACACCTTC.

This clone was counted at least ten times. This chain links TRBV2 with TRBJ2-3, with 7 positions matching TRBD1. The CDR3 totals 14 residues. The V gene's germline CDR1 is SNHLY and CDR2 FYNNEI. V trimming: 11 bases; J trimming: 2 bases; junction bases outside the gene matches: 10. The CDR3 here is CASSWGQNTDTQYF. CDR3 nucleotide sequence: TGTGCCTCCAGCTGGGGACAGAACACAGATACGCAGTATTTT.

This chain joins TRBV5-5 and TRBJ2-5, with 7 nucleotides matching TRBD1. CDR3 length: 15 residues. The germline V gene has CDR1 SGHKS and CDR2 YYEKEE (reference sequence). With 4 bases clipped from V and 4 bases from J, the junction kept 10 bases outside the gene matches. The CDR3 spells CASSQLTGSVETQYF. CDR3 coding DNA: TGTGCCAGCAGCCAACTGACAGGGTCGGTAGAGACCCAGTACTTC.

The gene calls are TRBV7-3 and TRBJ2-6; 9 bases line up with TRBD1. V trimming: 5 bases; J trimming: 1 base; junction bases outside the gene matches: 9. Germline V lookup: CDR1 SGHTA, CDR2 FQGTGA. This CDR3 is 18 amino acids long. In nucleotides, the CDR3 is TGTGCCAGCAGCCCAAACGCGGGACAGGGTTCTGGGGCCAACGTCCTGACTTTC. It is translated as CASSPNAGQGSGANVLTF.

The chain links TRBV5-1 to TRBJ2-1; 8 bases map to TRBD1. The ends lost 2 bases at V and 7 bases at J; junction bases unmatched: 5. CDR1 and CDR2 from the germline V gene are SGHRS and YFSETQ. The CDR3 is 14 residues long. The CDR3 region has the DNA TGCGCCAGCAGCTTCCGACAGGGGCGGAATGAGCAGTTCTTC. Translating it yields CASSFRQGRNEQFF.

This chain connects TRBV19 to TRBJ2-1; 13 nucleotides align to TRBD2. CDR1 and CDR2 from the germline V gene are LNHDA and SQIVND (reference sequence). CDR3 size: 16 residues. V trimming: 1 base; J trimming: 4 bases; junction bases outside the gene matches: 1. CDR3 coding DNA: TGTGCCAGTAGTATAGGGACTAGCGGGGGATACAATGAGCAGTTCTTC. This codes for CASSIGTSGGYNEQFF. The complete variable domain, with remaining parts taken from reference TRBV19 and TRBJ2-1, reads DGGITQSPKYLFRKEGQNVTLSCEQNLNHDAMYWYRQDPGQGLRLIYYSQIVNDFQKGDIAEGYSVSREKKESFPLTVTSAQKNPTAFYLCASSIGTSGGYNEQFFGPGTRLTVL.